Here is one T cell receptor beta chain with its context. This specimen belongs to a study of control samples from healthy donors and cancer patients. The data were produced by immunoSEQ multiplex PCR, yet TCRdb's version contains in-frame clones alone and is incomplete. Here the sample spans 79,000 or so clones, about 88% being singletons. V lost 5 bases, J lost 1 base, and 6 bases stayed unmatched. Germline loops: CDR1 SGHRS, CDR2 YFSETQ. The CDR3 is made up of 15 amino acids. The V gene is TRBV5-1, the J gene TRBJ2-5, with 9 bases lining up with TRBD1. The sequence was obtained from a woman between 50 and 59 years old with colorectal cancer. Material: PBMCs. The DNA of the CDR3 is TGCGCCAGCAGAGTTGGGACAGGGCCCCAAGAGACCCAGTACTTC. This encodes CASRVGTGPQETQYF. The complete variable domain, with remaining parts taken from reference TRBV5-1 and TRBJ2-5, reads KAGVTQTPRYLIKTRGQQVTLSCSPISGHRSVSWYQQTPGQGLQFLFEYFSETQRNKGNFPGRFSGRQFSNSRSEMNVSTLELGDSALYLCASRVGTGPQETQYFGPGTRLLVL.